The sequence of this T cell receptor beta chain was determined in a study of cytomegalovirus exposure and HLA in healthy donors. The donors were members of the roughly 120-subject validation cohort (separate from the approximately 670-subject first cohort). Produced via immunoSEQ multiplex PCR; TCRdb's table is partial and in-frame only. This sample carries some 83,000 clones, about 93% of them seen once, and the ten largest clones take about 2.1%. The sequence derives from a woman younger than 35 in good health and CMV-seronegative. Specimen: PBMCs.

This chain's CDR3 is CASSPPGGNQPQHF. DNA of the CDR3: TGTGCCAGCTCACCACCGGGGGGAAATCAGCCCCAGCATTTT. V is TRBV18 and J is TRBJ1-5, with D possibly TRBD1 on 5 matching bases. V dropped 0 bases and J dropped 4 bases, with 7 bases sitting between them. Germline CDR1 reads KGHSH; CDR2 reads LQKENI. CDR3 length: 14 amino acids.